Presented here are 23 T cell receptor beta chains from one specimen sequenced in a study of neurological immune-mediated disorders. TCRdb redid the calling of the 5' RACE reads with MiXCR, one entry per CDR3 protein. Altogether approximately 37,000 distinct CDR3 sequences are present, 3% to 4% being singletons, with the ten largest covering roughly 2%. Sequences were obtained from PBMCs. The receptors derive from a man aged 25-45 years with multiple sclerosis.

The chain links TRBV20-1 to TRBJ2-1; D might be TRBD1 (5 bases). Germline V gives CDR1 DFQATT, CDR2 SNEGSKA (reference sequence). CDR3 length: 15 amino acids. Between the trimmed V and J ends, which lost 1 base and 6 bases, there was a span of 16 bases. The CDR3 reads CSARVAGMDINEQFF. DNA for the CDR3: TGCAGTGCTAGAGTTGCAGGGATGGACATCAATGAGCAGTTCTTC.

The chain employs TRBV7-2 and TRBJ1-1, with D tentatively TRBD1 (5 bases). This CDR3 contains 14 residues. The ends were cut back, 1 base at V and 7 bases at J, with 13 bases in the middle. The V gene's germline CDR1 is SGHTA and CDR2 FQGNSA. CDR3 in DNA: TGTGCCAGCAGCTTAGTCTGGAAGGGGCTTGAAGCTTTCTTT. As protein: CASSLVWKGLEAFF.

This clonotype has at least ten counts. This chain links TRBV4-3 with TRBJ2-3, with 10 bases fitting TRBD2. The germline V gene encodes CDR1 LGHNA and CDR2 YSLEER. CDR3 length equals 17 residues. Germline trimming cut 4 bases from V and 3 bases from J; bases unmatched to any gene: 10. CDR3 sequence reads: CASSRGASGGGTDTQYF. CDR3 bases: TGCGCCAGCAGCCGGGGGGCTAGCGGGGGAGGGACAGATACGCAGTATTTT.

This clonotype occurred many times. The CDR3 region has the DNA TGTGCCAGCAGCCAACAGGGGGCGCGGGGGGAAAAACTGTTTTTT. It specifies CASSQQGARGEKLFF. The V gene is TRBV3-1, the J gene TRBJ1-4, with 8 bases that match TRBD1. Germline CDR1 reads LGHDT; CDR2 reads YNNKEL (reference sequence). The V segment lost 2 bases and the J segment 8 bases; nucleotides outside the gene matches: 7. The CDR3 length is 15 residues.

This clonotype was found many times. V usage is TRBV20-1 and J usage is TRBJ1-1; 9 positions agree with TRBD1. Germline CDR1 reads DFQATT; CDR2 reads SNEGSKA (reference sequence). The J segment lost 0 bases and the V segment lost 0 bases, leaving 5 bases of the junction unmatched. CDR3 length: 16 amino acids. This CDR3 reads CSARDGTGWLNTEAFF. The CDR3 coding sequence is TGCAGTGCTAGAGATGGGACAGGGTGGTTGAACACTGAAGCTTTCTTT.

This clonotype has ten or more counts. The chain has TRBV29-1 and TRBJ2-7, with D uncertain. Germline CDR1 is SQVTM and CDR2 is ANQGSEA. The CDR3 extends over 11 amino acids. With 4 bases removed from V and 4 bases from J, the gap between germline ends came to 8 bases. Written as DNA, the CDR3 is TGCAGCGTTGTAAATGTTTACGAGCAGTACTTC. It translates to CSVVNVYEQYF.

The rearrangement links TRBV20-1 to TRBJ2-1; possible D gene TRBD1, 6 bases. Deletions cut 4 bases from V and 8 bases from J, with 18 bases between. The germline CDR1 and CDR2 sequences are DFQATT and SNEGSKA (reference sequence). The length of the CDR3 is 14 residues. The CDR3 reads CSANRAPFIDEQFF. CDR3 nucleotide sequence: TGCAGTGCTAACAGGGCCCCCTTTATCGATGAGCAGTTCTTC.

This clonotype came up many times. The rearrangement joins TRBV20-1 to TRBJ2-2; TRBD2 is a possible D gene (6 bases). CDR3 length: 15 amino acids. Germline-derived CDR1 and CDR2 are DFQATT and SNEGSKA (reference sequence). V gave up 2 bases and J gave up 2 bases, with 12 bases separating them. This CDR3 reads CSARISGLNTGELFF. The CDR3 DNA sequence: TGCAGTGCTAGAATTAGCGGTCTTAACACCGGGGAGCTGTTTTTT.

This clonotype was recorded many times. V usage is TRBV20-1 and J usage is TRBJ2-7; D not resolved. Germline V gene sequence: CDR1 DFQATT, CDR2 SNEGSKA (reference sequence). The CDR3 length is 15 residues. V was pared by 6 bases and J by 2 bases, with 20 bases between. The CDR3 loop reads CSAKPPRSAPYEQYF. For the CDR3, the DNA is TGCAGTGCCAAGCCGCCCAGGTCGGCCCCCTACGAGCAGTACTTC.

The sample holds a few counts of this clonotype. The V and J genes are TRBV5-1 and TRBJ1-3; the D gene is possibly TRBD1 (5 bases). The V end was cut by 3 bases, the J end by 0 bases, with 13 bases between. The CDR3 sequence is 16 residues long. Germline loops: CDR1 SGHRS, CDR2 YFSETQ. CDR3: CASSSTPGTSGNTIYF. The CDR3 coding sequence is TGCGCCAGCAGCTCCACCCCAGGGACCTCTGGAAACACCATATATTTT.

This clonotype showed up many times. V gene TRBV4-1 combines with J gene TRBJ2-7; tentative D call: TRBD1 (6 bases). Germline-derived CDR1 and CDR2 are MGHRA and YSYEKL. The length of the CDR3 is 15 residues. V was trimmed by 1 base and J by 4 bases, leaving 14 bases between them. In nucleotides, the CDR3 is TGCGCCAGCAGCCAAGGGACCCTCAGGGGATACGAGCAGTACTTC. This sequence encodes CASSQGTLRGYEQYF.

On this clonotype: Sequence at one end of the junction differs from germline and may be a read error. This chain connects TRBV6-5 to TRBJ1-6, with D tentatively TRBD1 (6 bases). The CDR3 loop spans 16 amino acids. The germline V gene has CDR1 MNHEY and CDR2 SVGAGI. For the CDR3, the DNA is TGTGCCAGCAGTTACGGGACAACTCCCGTCAATTCACCCCTCAACTTT. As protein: CASSYGTTPVNSPLNF.

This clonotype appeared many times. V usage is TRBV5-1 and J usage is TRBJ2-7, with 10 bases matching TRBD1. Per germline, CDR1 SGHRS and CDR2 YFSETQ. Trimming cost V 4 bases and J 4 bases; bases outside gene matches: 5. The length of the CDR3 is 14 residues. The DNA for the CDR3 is TGCGCCAGCAGCGAAAGGACAGGGGGATACGAGCAGTACTTC. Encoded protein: CASSERTGGYEQYF.

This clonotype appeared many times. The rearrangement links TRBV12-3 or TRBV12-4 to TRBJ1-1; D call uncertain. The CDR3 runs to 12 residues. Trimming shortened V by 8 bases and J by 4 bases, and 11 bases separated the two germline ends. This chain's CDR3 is CASGLYVTEAFF. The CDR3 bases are TGTGCCAGCGGACTGTATGTCACTGAAGCTTTCTTT.

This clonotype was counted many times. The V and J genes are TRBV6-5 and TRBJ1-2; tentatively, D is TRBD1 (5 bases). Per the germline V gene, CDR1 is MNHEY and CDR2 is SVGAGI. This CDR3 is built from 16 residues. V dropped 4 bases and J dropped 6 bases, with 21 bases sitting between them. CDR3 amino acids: CASSSPRDRLTDGYTF. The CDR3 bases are TGTGCCAGCAGTTCTCCTCGGGACCGACTCACGGATGGCTACACCTTC.

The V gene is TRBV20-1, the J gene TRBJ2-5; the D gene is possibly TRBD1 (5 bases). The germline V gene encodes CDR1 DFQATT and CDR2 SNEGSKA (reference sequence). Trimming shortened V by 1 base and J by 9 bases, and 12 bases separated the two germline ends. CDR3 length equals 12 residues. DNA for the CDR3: TGCAGTGCTAGAGGACTCGAAGGGGCCCAGTACTTC. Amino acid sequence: CSARGLEGAQYF.

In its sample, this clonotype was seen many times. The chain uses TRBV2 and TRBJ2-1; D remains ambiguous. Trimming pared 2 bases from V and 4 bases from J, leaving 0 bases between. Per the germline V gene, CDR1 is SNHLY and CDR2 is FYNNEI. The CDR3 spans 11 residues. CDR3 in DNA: TGTGCCAGCAGTGAATACAATGAGCAGTTCTTC. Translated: CASSEYNEQFF. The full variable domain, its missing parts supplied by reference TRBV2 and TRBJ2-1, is EPEVTQTPSHQVTQMGQEVILRCVPISNHLYFYWYRQILGQKVEFLVSFYNNEISEKSEIFDDQFSVERPDGSNFTLKIRSTKLEDSAMYFCASSEYNEQFFGPGTRLTVL.

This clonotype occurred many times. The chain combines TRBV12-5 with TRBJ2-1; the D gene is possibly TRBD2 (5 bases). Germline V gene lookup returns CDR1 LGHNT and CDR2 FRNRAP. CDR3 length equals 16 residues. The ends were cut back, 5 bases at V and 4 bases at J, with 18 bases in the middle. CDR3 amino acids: CASGPEGLATYNEQFF. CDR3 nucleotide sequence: TGTGCTAGTGGTCCTGAGGGCCTAGCCACATACAATGAGCAGTTCTTC.

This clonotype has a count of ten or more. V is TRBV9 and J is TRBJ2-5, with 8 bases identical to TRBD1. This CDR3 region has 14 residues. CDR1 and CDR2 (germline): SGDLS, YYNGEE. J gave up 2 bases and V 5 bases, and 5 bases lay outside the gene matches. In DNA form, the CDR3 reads TGTGCCAGCAGTTCCGGACAGGGACAAGAGACCCAGTACTTC. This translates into CASSSGQGQETQYF.

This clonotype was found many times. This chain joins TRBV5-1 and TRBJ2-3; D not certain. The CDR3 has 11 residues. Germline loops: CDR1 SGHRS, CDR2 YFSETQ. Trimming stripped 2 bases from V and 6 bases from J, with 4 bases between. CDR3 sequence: CASSLDDTQYF. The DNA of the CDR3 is TGCGCCAGCAGCTTAGATGATACGCAGTATTTT.

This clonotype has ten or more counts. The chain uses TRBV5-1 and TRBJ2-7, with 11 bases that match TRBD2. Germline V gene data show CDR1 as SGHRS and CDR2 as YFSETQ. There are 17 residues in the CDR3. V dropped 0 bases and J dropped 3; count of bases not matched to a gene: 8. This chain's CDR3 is CASSLGGRLAGIYEQYF. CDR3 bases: TGCGCCAGCAGCTTGGGGGGGAGACTAGCGGGGATCTACGAGCAGTACTTC.

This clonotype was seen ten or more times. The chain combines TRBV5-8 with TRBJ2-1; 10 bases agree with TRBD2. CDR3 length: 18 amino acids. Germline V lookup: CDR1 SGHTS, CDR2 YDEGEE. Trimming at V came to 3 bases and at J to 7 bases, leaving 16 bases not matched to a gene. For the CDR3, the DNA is TGTGCCAGCAGCTGGAATGAGGCTAGCGGGGGATCATGGAATGAGCAGTTCTTC. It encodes CASSWNEASGGSWNEQFF. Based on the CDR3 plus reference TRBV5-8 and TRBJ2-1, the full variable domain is EAGVTQSPTHLIKTRGQQATLRCSPISGHTSVYWYQQALGLGLQFLLWYDEGEERNRGNFPPRFSGRQFPNYSSELNVNALELEDSALYLCASSWNEASGGSWNEQFFGPGTRLTVL.

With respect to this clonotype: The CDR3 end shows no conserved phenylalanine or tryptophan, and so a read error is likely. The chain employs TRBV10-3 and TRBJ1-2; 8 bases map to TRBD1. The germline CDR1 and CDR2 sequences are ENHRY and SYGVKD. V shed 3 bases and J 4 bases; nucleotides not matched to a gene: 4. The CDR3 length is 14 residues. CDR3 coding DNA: TGTGCCATCAGTGATAAGACAGGGGCCTATGGCTACACCAAC. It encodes CAISDKTGAYGYTN.